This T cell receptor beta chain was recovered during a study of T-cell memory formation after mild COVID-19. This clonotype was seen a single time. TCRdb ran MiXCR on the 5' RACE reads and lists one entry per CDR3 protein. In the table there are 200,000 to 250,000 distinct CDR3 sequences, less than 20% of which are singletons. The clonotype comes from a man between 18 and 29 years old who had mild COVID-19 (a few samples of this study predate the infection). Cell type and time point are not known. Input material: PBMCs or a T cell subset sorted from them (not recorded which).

CDR3 DNA: TGCGCCAGCAGCCCCCGTCCGGGGATGATCCATGATCAGCCCCAGCATTTT. Translating gives CASSPRPGMIHDQPQHF. The chain uses TRBV4-1 and TRBJ1-5; no definite D call. The CDR3 contains 17 residues. Trimming took off 4 bases at V and 5 bases at J, with 21 bases between the two ends. Germline V gene lookup returns CDR1 MGHRA and CDR2 YSYEKL.